One sample yielded the 21 T cell receptor beta chains listed below, sequenced in a study of regulatory dendritic cells for organ transplantation. Data came from immunoSEQ multiplex PCR; TCRdb stores just in-frame clones and leaves some out. Here the sample spans 30,000 to 40,000 clones, roughly 89% being singletons. Sequenced input: naive CD4+ T cells from blood. Indicated subset: CD45RA+ naive T cells. Receptor source: a human donor in good health.

This chain connects TRBV19 to TRBJ1-1; D is possibly TRBD1 (5 bases). Germline V gene lookup returns CDR1 LNHDA and CDR2 SQIVND (reference sequence). The V end lost 11 bases, the J end lost 7 bases, and 11 bases lay between the germline ends. CDR3 size: 10 residues. CDR3 bases: TGTGCCTGCGGGGGGGGTGAAGCTTTCTTT. Translation gives CACGGGEAFF.

This rearrangement joins TRBV5-6 to TRBJ1-5; 9 nucleotides line up with TRBD1. This CDR3 is 16 amino acids long. The germline V gene has CDR1 SGHDT and CDR2 YYEEEE. Trimming took 4 bases from V and 1 from J; bases not matched to a gene: 6. The CDR3 sequence is CASSRSDRGSNQPQHF. The CDR3 DNA reads TGTGCCAGCAGCCGATCGGACAGGGGAAGCAATCAGCCCCAGCATTTT.

A single count supports this clone. The rearrangement joins TRBV21-1 to TRBJ2-7. TRBV21-1 is labeled a pseudogene. The CDR3 loop spans 18 amino acids. The chain's CDR3 is CASSKVGSRQKSSYEQYF. In DNA, the CDR3 is TGTGCCAGCAGCAAAGTCGGATCTCGGCAGAAGTCTTCCTACGAGCAGTACTTC.

This chain uses TRBV11-3 with TRBJ2-1; D may be TRBD2 (5 bases). Germline V gene lookup returns CDR1 SGHNT and CDR2 YENEEA. The V and J ends lost 6 bases and 6 bases respectively, with 18 bases between them. The CDR3 runs to 15 residues. The chain's CDR3 is CASSLGRSRGNEQFF. CDR3 nucleotides: TGTGCCAGCAGTCTAGGACGGTCTCGGGGCAATGAGCAGTTCTTC. Variable domain in full (rest from reference TRBV11-3 and TRBJ2-1): EAGVVQSPRYKIIEKKQPVAFWCNPISGHNTLYWYLQNLGQGPELLIRYENEEAVDDSQLPKDRFSAERLKGVDSTLKIQPAELGDSAVYLCASSLGRSRGNEQFFGPGTRLTVL.

This chain links TRBV30 with TRBJ1-2; TRBD1 might be the D (5 bases). V gave up 5 bases and J gave up 8 bases, with 18 bases separating them. The length of the CDR3 is 13 residues. Germline V lookup: CDR1 GTSNPN, CDR2 SVGIG (reference sequence). The CDR3 DNA reads TGTGCCTGGTCTGCATCCAGGGAACACGGCTACACCTTC. Its protein product is CAWSASREHGYTF. The full variable domain, in which reference TRBV30 and TRBJ1-2 provide the parts outside the CDR3, is SQTIHQWPATLVQPVGSPLSLECTVEGTSNPNLYWYRQAAGRGLQLLFYSVGIGQISSEVPQNLSASRPQDRQFILSSKKLLLSDSGFYLCAWSASREHGYTFGSGTRLTVV.

The rearrangement uses TRBV11-2 and TRBJ2-1; TRBD2 agrees at 7 bases. The CDR3 loop spans 17 amino acids. V lost 2 bases, J lost 2 bases, and 9 bases stayed unmatched. Germline CDR1 SGHAT, CDR2 FQNNGV. This CDR3 is CASSLFLLAAPYNEQFF. CDR3 coding DNA: TGTGCCAGCAGCTTATTCCTCCTAGCGGCCCCCTACAATGAGCAGTTCTTC.

The rearrangement joins TRBV7-9 to TRBJ2-3; TRBD2 is a possible D gene (6 bases). The germline V gene has CDR1 SEHNR and CDR2 FQNEAQ (reference sequence). The CDR3 extends over 16 amino acids. The ends were cut back, 5 bases at V and 6 bases at J, with 21 bases in the middle. This chain's CDR3 is CASSPGLSGVVDTQYF. The CDR3, as DNA: TGTGCCAGCAGCCCAGGGTTGTCGGGAGTCGTCGATACGCAGTATTTT.

The V and J genes are TRBV27 and TRBJ2-7; TRBD1 matches at 8 bases. Germline V CDR1 and CDR2: MNHEY, SMNVEV (reference sequence). Losses at the gene ends were 6 bases for V and 1 base for J; bases not matched to a gene: 8. The CDR3 is made up of 15 amino acids. The CDR3 region has the DNA TGTGCCAGCAGACCTCGTGACAGGGGTTCCTACGAGCAGTACTTC. Protein sequence: CASRPRDRGSYEQYF.

As to this clone: At one end the junction does not follow the germline gene, possibly because of a read error. Other DNA variants within this sample encode the same CDR3. V is TRBV5-4 and J is TRBJ2-3; 7 bases are shared with TRBD2. Germline loops: CDR1 SGHNT, CDR2 YYREEE (reference sequence). The CDR3 runs to 13 residues. CDR3 sequence (DNA): TGTGCCAGCAGCTTGCCGGGGGGAGATACGCAATATTTT. Residues: CASSLPGGDTQYF.

The sample holds a few counts of this clone. The chain is built from TRBV7-9 and TRBJ1-1; tentative D call: TRBD1 (6 bases). Per the germline V gene, CDR1 is SEHNR and CDR2 is FQNEAQ (reference sequence). Trimming removed 3 bases at V and 0 bases at J, with 8 bases between. The CDR3 is made up of 14 amino acids. The CDR3 sequence is CASSFGQLNTEAFF. Here the CDR3 DNA reads TGTGCCAGCAGCTTTGGACAGTTGAACACTGAAGCTTTCTTT.

As concerns this clone: Because it lacks the conserved phenylalanine or tryptophan at the end, this CDR3 is likely a read error. This rearrangement joins TRBV12-5 to TRBJ1-1; D gene ambiguous. Germline CDR1 LGHNT, CDR2 FRNRAP. CDR3 length: 16 amino acids. The V end was cut by 0 bases, the J end by 6 bases, with 17 bases between. CDR3: CASGLVNGRFIAEAFL. CDR3 sequence (DNA): TGTGCTAGTGGTTTGGTAAATGGCAGGTTTATCGCTGAAGCTTTCCTT.

The V and J genes are TRBV11-1 and TRBJ1-4; TRBD1 might be the D (5 bases). Germline V gene sequence: CDR1 SGHAT, CDR2 FQDESV (reference sequence). CDR3 size: 14 residues. The germline V and J ends were trimmed by 1 base and 7 bases, with 10 bases remaining between them. CDR3 in amino acids: CASSLVGGTEKLFF. CDR3 nucleotide sequence: TGTGCCAGCAGCTTAGTCGGCGGGACTGAAAAACTGTTTTTT. Combining the CDR3 with reference TRBV11-1 and TRBJ1-4 gives the whole variable domain EAEVAQSPRYKITEKSQAVAFWCDPISGHATLYWYRQILGQGPELLVQFQDESVVDDSQLPKDRFSAERLKGVDSTLKIQPAELGDSAMYLCASSLVGGTEKLFFGSGTQLSVL.

The chain recombines TRBV11-2 with TRBJ1-2; no clear D gene. In germline, CDR1 is SGHAT, CDR2 FQNNGV. V gave up 1 base and J gave up 4 bases, with 16 bases separating them. This CDR3 region has 16 residues. CDR3 loop: CASSLGGGRPFYGYTF. DNA for the CDR3: TGTGCCAGCAGCTTAGGAGGTGGCAGGCCATTCTATGGCTACACCTTC.

V is TRBV5-4 and J is TRBJ2-3; D could derive from TRBD1 or TRBD2 (5 bases each). The CDR3 extends over 15 amino acids. The V and J ends lost 2 bases and 1 base respectively, with 11 bases between them. The germline V gene encodes CDR1 SGHNT and CDR2 YYREEE (reference sequence). The CDR3 bases are TGTGCCAGCAGCTTTGGAGGCAGGGGCACAGATACGCAGTATTTT. Amino acid sequence: CASSFGGRGTDTQYF.

This clone was counted only a few times. The chain carries TRBV7-3 and TRBJ2-2, with D possibly matching TRBD1 (6 bases). The germline gives CDR1 SGHTA, CDR2 FQGTGA. V was trimmed by 5 bases and J by 6 bases, leaving 16 bases between them. CDR3 length: 15 residues. CDR3 amino acids: CASSIQGAGSGELFF. CDR3 bases: TGTGCCAGCAGCATACAGGGTGCAGGGTCCGGGGAGCTGTTTTTT.

V usage is TRBV29-1 and J usage is TRBJ1-2; 7 nucleotides match TRBD1. CDR1 SQVTM and CDR2 ANQGSEA come from the germline V gene. V lost 5 bases, J lost 1 base, and 4 bases stayed unmatched. The CDR3 is 13 amino acids. The chain's CDR3 is CSVRDRLNYGYTF. DNA of the CDR3: TGCAGCGTTAGGGACAGACTTAACTATGGCTACACCTTC.

V gene TRBV11-2 combines with J gene TRBJ1-1; 7 bases are a match to TRBD1. The CDR3 contains 17 residues. Looked up from germline, CDR1 is SGHAT and CDR2 is FQNNGV. With 5 bases clipped from V and 1 base from J, the junction kept 13 bases outside the gene matches. Written as DNA, the CDR3 is TGTGCCAGCAGCGGATTCCACCCGACAGGGAAGAACACTGAAGCTTTCTTT. Its translation is CASSGFHPTGKNTEAFF.

The J gene is TRBJ1-4, the V gene TRBV2; a weak D match, TRBD1 (5 bases). Germline CDR1 and CDR2: SNHLY and FYNNEI. The CDR3 covers 14 residues. The V gene lost 5 bases and the J gene lost 0 bases, with 7 bases spanning the gap. CDR3 loop: CASSYRTTNEKLFF. The DNA of the CDR3 is TGTGCCAGCAGTTACAGGACAACTAATGAAAAACTGTTTTTT.

The CDR3 sequence: CASSYAGREKLFF. CDR3 DNA: TGTGCCAGCAGTTACGCAGGGAGGGAAAAACTGTTTTTT. The chain carries TRBV6-6 and TRBJ1-4, with a tentative D call TRBD1 (5 bases). The CDR3 length is 13 residues. Trimming removed 2 bases at V and 8 bases at J, with 9 bases between. CDR1 MNHNY and CDR2 SVGAGI come from the germline V gene (reference sequence).

The V gene is TRBV6-5, the J gene TRBJ1-5, with TRBD1 identical over 7 bases. This CDR3 spans 13 amino acids. CDR1 is MNHEY, CDR2 SVGAGI, per germline. V was clipped by 6 bases and J by 5 bases; unmatched bases: 4. The CDR3 DNA sequence: TGTGCCAGCAGCAGGACAGGTTATCAGCCCCAGCATTTT. Protein sequence: CASSRTGYQPQHF.

This rearrangement joins TRBV27 to TRBJ1-5; D remains unclear. This CDR3 spans 13 amino acids. Germline assignment: CDR1 MNHEY and CDR2 SMNVEV (reference sequence). Trimming took 3 bases from V and 4 from J, leaving 7 bases between them. The CDR3 protein is CASSLRLNQPQHF. The CDR3, as DNA: TGTGCCAGCAGTTTGCGGTTGAATCAGCCCCAGCATTTT.